Following are 10 T cell receptor beta chains from one sample sequenced in a study of identical twins. Using its own MiXCR run on the 5' RACE reads, TCRdb lists one record per CDR3 protein. The profile covers 1,800,000 or so distinct CDR3 sequences, with under 35% appearing a single time and 0.27% taken by the ten largest. The specimen sequenced was cord blood. Receptors originate from a newborn girl in good health.

This clonotype was detected a few times. The V and J genes are TRBV12-3 or TRBV12-4 and TRBJ2-1; the D is unclear. This CDR3 comprises 18 residues. With 6 bases removed from V and 3 bases from J, the gap between germline ends came to 24 bases. The CDR3 protein is CASRGRVRDSRSYNEQFF. CDR3 in DNA: TGTGCCAGCAGGGGTAGAGTCAGAGACTCTCGAAGCTACAATGAGCAGTTCTTC.

This clonotype was found a few times. The V and J genes are TRBV20-1 and TRBJ1-5, with D unresolved. Germline V gives CDR1 DFQATT, CDR2 SNEGSKA (reference sequence). This CDR3 is 14 amino acids long. V lost 0 bases to trimming and J lost 3 bases, with 9 bases between them. The CDR3: CSAREQRFNQPQHF. The CDR3 nucleotides are TGCAGTGCTAGAGAGCAGAGGTTCAATCAGCCCCAGCATTTT.

V and J are TRBV9 and TRBJ2-7; D is possibly TRBD2 (5 bases). V was clipped by 0 bases and J by 7 bases, with 14 bases between them. The CDR3 extends over 14 amino acids. Germline CDR1 reads SGDLS; CDR2 reads YYNGEE. CDR3 DNA sequence: TGTGCCAGCAGCGTAGATCGGGTCGGGGAGGAGCAGTACTTC. It yields the protein CASSVDRVGEEQYF.

The chain joins TRBV24-1 to TRBJ2-1, with D unclear. Trimming pared 0 bases from V and 5 bases from J, leaving 4 bases between. CDR3 length equals 13 residues. CDR1 and CDR2 (germline): KGHDR, SFDVKD. CDR3 protein: CATSDLSNNEQFF. The DNA of the CDR3 is TGTGCCACCAGTGATTTGTCCAACAATGAGCAGTTCTTC.

This chain connects TRBV5-6 to TRBJ2-2, with D perhaps matching TRBD2 (5 bases). CDR3 length equals 15 residues. The ends were cut back, 4 bases at V and 5 bases at J, with 15 bases in the middle. Germline V gene sequence: CDR1 SGHDT, CDR2 YYEEEE. CDR3 amino acids: CASSRGLDGTGELFF. CDR3 coding DNA: TGTGCCAGCAGCCGAGGGCTAGACGGTACCGGGGAGCTGTTTTTT.

This clonotype was seen more than once but under ten times. The rearrangement joins TRBV20-1 to TRBJ2-7; 8 bases map to TRBD1. The V and J ends lost 0 bases and 3 bases, in that order; junction bases with no gene match: 4. Per germline, CDR1 DFQATT and CDR2 SNEGSKA (reference sequence). The CDR3 is 14 residues long. The CDR3 DNA is TGCAGTGCTAGAGAGCCCAGGGGGCGCTACGAGCAGTACTTC. Protein product: CSAREPRGRYEQYF.

The gene calls are TRBV29-1 and TRBJ2-4; TRBD2 is a possible D gene (5 bases). The CDR3 totals 13 residues. V shed 5 bases and J shed 0 bases, with 8 bases lying between them. Looked up from germline, CDR1 is SQVTM and CDR2 is ANQGSEA. DNA of the CDR3: TGCAGCGTTAGCGGAAAAGCCAAAAACATTCAGTACTTC. Its translation: CSVSGKAKNIQYF. The variable domain in full, with the rest retrieved from reference TRBV29-1 and TRBJ2-4, is SAVISQKPSRDICQRGTSLTIQCQVDSQVTMMFWYRQQPGQSLTLIATANQGSEATYESGFVIDKFPISRPNLTFSTLTVSNMSPEDSSIYLCSVSGKAKNIQYFGAGTRLSVL.

The rearrangement links TRBV4-2 to TRBJ2-5; D is unclear. The DNA end lines up better with TRBJ2-7; the J call may be wrong. The CDR3 runs to 15 residues. Germline loops: CDR1 LGHNA, CDR2 YNFKEQ. The CDR3 bases are TGTGCCAGCAGCCATTTAGACCAAGCCCTAGGCGAGCAGTACTTC. This codes for CASSHLDQALGEQYF.

The table lists this clonotype with a few counts. The genes are TRBV7-2 and TRBJ2-4, with 12 bases aligning to TRBD2. Germline V gene sequence: CDR1 SGHTA, CDR2 FQGNSA. There are 17 residues in the CDR3. V lost 0 bases to trimming and J lost 13 bases; unmatched junction nucleotides: 13. The CDR3 region has the DNA TGTGCCAGCAGCTTAGCGCTGCTAGCGGGGGGGAACAATGAGCAGTACTTC. Translation: CASSLALLAGGNNEQYF.

The genes are TRBV21-1 and TRBJ2-1; TRBD1, the table's D call, lacks a check against the DNA. TRBV21-1 is described as a pseudogene. The CDR3 spans 14 residues. The CDR3 is CASTRWTDYDEQFF. As DNA, the CDR3 is TGTGCCAGCACCAGGTGGACAGACTACGATGAGCAGTTCTTC.